The present T cell receptor beta chain was sequenced within a study of T cells in Graves' hyperthyroidism and ophthalmopathy. Study-level findings and limits: Expanded thyroid clonotypes (above 0.001) were mostly also found in blood. Prediction of ophthalmopathy progression came a median approximately 6.5 months pre-onset.

Patients showing uncontrolled infection, other autoimmune disease, pregnancy or lactation were ineligible. Diagnostic assessment was based on clinical symptoms, serum thyroxine and TRAb, thyroid ultrasound and orbital computed tomography. The CDR3 regions of TCR beta were amplified from RNA transcripts. The TCR CDR3 first-round RT-PCR relied on the HTBI primer set. MiXCR, applied by TCRdb to the multiplex PCR reads, yields one record per CDR3 protein. The sample records 450,000 to 700,000 distinct CDR3 sequences, about 43% being singletons. The V gene lost 11 bases and the J gene lost 8 bases, with 15 bases spanning the gap. The CDR3 is 11 residues long. For this clonotype: Its antigen is not known.

Sequenced input: peripheral blood or thyroid tissue (not recorded which). The sequence came from an adult woman with Graves' disease, either hyperthyroidism or ophthalmopathy (not recorded which). The J gene is TRBJ1-1, the V gene TRBV12-3 or TRBV12-4; no clear D. The CDR3 bases are TGTGCCGGTAGTTTCAGGACCGAAGCTTTCTTT. This sequence encodes CAGSFRTEAFF.